Shown below are 5 T cell receptor beta chains from a single sample sequenced in a study of T cell repertoires in cytomegalovirus infection. TCRdb reprocessed the reads with MiXCR, giving one entry per CDR3 protein. The sample carries more than 500,000 distinct CDR3 sequences, about 15% recorded once. Material for sequencing was CD8+ T cells from PBMCs. These TCRs come from a human donor in good health (CMV status not recorded). Some clones in this sample may be carry-over from other donors' samples.

This clonotype was picked up many times. The chain combines TRBV4-2 with TRBJ2-7; maybe TRBD1 (6 bases). Germline V gene data show CDR1 as LGHNA and CDR2 as YNFKEQ. V lost 0 bases and J 6 bases, leaving 12 bases between the germline ends. The CDR3 sequence is 14 residues long. This CDR3 reads CASSQERDKSEQYF. CDR3 bases: TGTGCCAGCAGCCAAGAGAGGGACAAATCCGAGCAGTACTTC.

The chain employs TRBV30 and TRBJ1-1; no definite D call. V lost 0 bases to trimming and J lost 6 bases, with 8 bases between them. CDR3 length equals 12 residues. Germline values: CDR1 GTSNPN, CDR2 SVGIG (reference sequence). The CDR3 DNA sequence: TGTGCCTGGAGTGTTTCCCAACCTGAAGCTTTCTTT. Its protein is CAWSVSQPEAFF.

This clonotype was counted many times. The chain uses TRBV7-2 and TRBJ2-3; D remains ambiguous. The CDR3 has 11 residues. Germline CDR1 is SGHTA and CDR2 is FQGNSA. V lost 5 bases to trimming and J lost 5 bases, with 5 bases between them. CDR3 in DNA: TGTGCCAGCAGCGAGAGAGATACGCAGTATTTT. This encodes CASSERDTQYF.

This clonotype was seen many times. The chain has TRBV6-1 and TRBJ2-1, with 8 nucleotides matching TRBD2. This CDR3 has 16 residues. CDR1 MNHNS and CDR2 SASEGT come from the germline V gene. J gave up 1 base and V 1 base, and 3 bases lay outside the gene matches. CDR3 bases: TGTGCCAGCAGTGAAGAGCGCGGGAGGTCCTACAATGAGCAGTTCTTC. It translates to CASSEERGRSYNEQFF.

This clonotype appeared many times. The V gene is TRBV12-3 or TRBV12-4, the J gene TRBJ2-3, with 10 bases matching TRBD2. V shed 6 bases, J shed 2 bases, and the junction held 11 bases outside the gene matches. This CDR3 region has 17 residues. Here the CDR3 reads CASSSAGTSVTTDTQYF. In nucleotides, the CDR3 is TGTGCCAGCAGCTCTGCCGGGACTAGCGTCACCACAGATACGCAGTATTTT.